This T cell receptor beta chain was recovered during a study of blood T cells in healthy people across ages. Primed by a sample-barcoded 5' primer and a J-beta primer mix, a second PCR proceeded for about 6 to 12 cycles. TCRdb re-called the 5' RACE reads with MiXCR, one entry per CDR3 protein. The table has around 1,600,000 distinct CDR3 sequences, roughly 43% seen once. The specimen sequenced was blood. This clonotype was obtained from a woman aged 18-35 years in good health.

CDR3 loop: CASSVFAGNTDTQYF. CDR3 sequence (DNA): TGTGCCAGCAGCGTTTTTGCGGGGAACACAGATACGCAGTATTTT. This sequence joins TRBV9 and TRBJ2-3, with D perhaps matching TRBD2 (6 bases). The germline CDR1 and CDR2 sequences are SGDLS and YYNGEE. This CDR3 is built from 15 residues. Trimming stripped 2 bases from V and 2 bases from J, with 12 bases between.